Listed below are T cell receptor beta chains from one sample, sequenced in a study of OX40 agonist ivuxolimab in advanced cancers. The method was immunoSEQ multiplex PCR; TCRdb's version includes in-frame clones alone and lacks a portion of them. The sample records some 87,000 clones, around nine tenths being singletons. The input for sequencing was CD4+ or CD8+ T cells sorted from blood, taken in a trial of the OX40 agonist ivuxolimab. All receptors derive from an adult with an advanced solid tumor such as melanoma, head and neck, liver or kidney cancer. The CDR3 runs from the conserved cysteine through the conserved F or W. Each record gives: J gene, V gene, D gene, CDR3 protein, CDR3 DNA. D genes are given only for firm matches.

J: TRBJ1-2; V: TRBV7-9; D: TRBD1; CDR3: CASSAMGQNYGYTF; DNA: TGTGCCAGCAGCGCCATGGGACAGAACTATGGCTACACCTTC
J: TRBJ2-5; V: TRBV18; D: .; CDR3: CASSPWDTGETQYF; DNA: TGTGCCAGCTCACCATGGGACACGGGTGAGACCCAGTACTTC
J: TRBJ2-3; V: TRBV28; D: .; CDR3: CASSPGTPPDTQYF; DNA: TGTGCCAGCAGTCCCGGGACTCCCCCGGATACGCAGTATTTT
J: TRBJ1-1; V: TRBV11-3; D: .; CDR3: CASSSSGTGNTEAFF; DNA: TGTGCCAGCAGCTCCTCCGGGACGGGGAACACTGAAGCTTTCTTT
J: TRBJ1-2; V: TRBV5-5; D: .; CDR3: CASSRIVVAGYTF; DNA: TGTGCCAGCAGCCGAATAGTAGTAGCTGGCTACACCTTC
J: TRBJ2-3; V: TRBV4-2; D: .; CDR3: CASSRAGTDTQYF; DNA: TGTGCCAGCAGCCGCGCGGGCACAGATACGCAGTATTTT
J: TRBJ2-7; V: TRBV7-8; D: .; CDR3: CASSITYEQYF; DNA: TGTGCCAGCAGTATAACCTACGAGCAGTACTTC
J: TRBJ1-1; V: TRBV5-1; D: .; CDR3: CASSFFGNTEAFF; DNA: TGCGCCAGCAGCTTCTTCGGGAACACTGAAGCTTTCTTT
J: TRBJ2-2; V: TRBV18; D: .; CDR3: CASSRESPSGNTGELFF; DNA: TGTGCCAGCTCACGCGAGAGCCCCTCTGGGAACACCGGGGAGCTGTTTTTT
J: TRBJ1-2; V: TRBV6-5; D: .; CDR3: CASSSSIEYLYGYTF; DNA: TGTGCCAGCAGTTCTTCTATTGAGTACCTCTATGGCTACACCTTC
J: TRBJ1-2; V: TRBV6-1; D: .; CDR3: CASSNRAGGYGYTF; DNA: TGTGCCAGCTCCAACAGGGCAGGAGGATATGGCTACACCTTC
J: TRBJ2-2; V: TRBV11-3; D: .; CDR3: CASRFNPNTGELFF; DNA: TGTGCCAGCCGTTTTAACCCGAACACCGGGGAGCTGTTTTTT
J: TRBJ2-5; V: TRBV9; D: .; CDR3: CASSERPLADQETQYF; DNA: TGTGCCAGCAGCGAACGACCCTTAGCGGACCAAGAGACCCAGTACTTC
J: TRBJ2-3; V: TRBV15; D: TRBD2; CDR3: CATSRDLTSETSTDTQYF; DNA: TGTGCCACCAGCAGGGACCTTACTAGCGAAACTAGCACAGATACGCAGTATTTT
J: TRBJ2-7; V: TRBV6-5; D: .; CDR3: CASTSTLLSQLEQYF; DNA: TGTGCCAGCACCTCAACCCTCCTTTCCCAACTCGAGCAGTACTTC
J: TRBJ2-5; V: TRBV9; D: .; CDR3: CASSTPGTGKETQYF; DNA: TGTGCCAGCAGCACTCCCGGGACTGGCAAAGAGACCCAGTACTTC
J: TRBJ1-1; V: TRBV5-1; D: TRBD1; CDR3: CASRVNLQGAAEAFF; DNA: TGCGCCAGCAGAGTCAATTTACAGGGGGCGGCTGAAGCTTTCTTT
J: TRBJ2-1; V: TRBV7-2; D: TRBD1; CDR3: CASSLARTGDEQFF; DNA: TGTGCCAGCAGCTTAGCAAGGACAGGGGATGAGCAGTTCTTC
J: TRBJ2-5; V: TRBV7-9; D: .; CDR3: CASSLLTGETQYF; DNA: TGTGCCAGCAGTCTTTTAACCGGGGAGACCCAGTACTTC
J: TRBJ1-1; V: TRBV19; D: .; CDR3: CASTEAFDTEAFF; DNA: TGTGCCAGTACCGAGGCGTTTGACACTGAAGCTTTCTTT
J: TRBJ2-5; V: TRBV27; D: .; CDR3: CASSPRLHHQETQYF; DNA: TGTGCCAGCAGTCCCCGACTACACCACCAAGAGACCCAGTACTTC
J: TRBJ2-1; V: TRBV7-2; D: TRBD2; CDR3: CASRRRLAGGREQFF; DNA: TGTGCCAGCAGACGGCGACTAGCGGGGGGGCGTGAGCAGTTCTTC
J: TRBJ2-5; V: TRBV5-4; D: TRBD1; CDR3: CASSIQGGQETQYF; DNA: TGTGCCAGCAGCATACAGGGGGGCCAAGAGACCCAGTACTTC
J: TRBJ1-2; V: TRBV28; D: TRBD1; CDR3: CASSFLQGGEGGYTF; DNA: TGTGCCAGCAGTTTTCTGCAAGGGGGCGAGGGTGGCTACACCTTC
J: TRBJ2-3; V: TRBV4-3; D: TRBD2; CDR3: CASSQLAGGSDTQYF; DNA: TGCGCCAGCAGCCAACTAGCGGGGGGATCAGATACGCAGTATTTT